These 16 T cell receptor beta chains originate from one sample sequenced in a study of early T cells in non-severe SARS-CoV-2 infection. A single record per CDR3 protein comes from TCRdb applying MiXCR to the 5' RACE reads. The table includes around 67,000 distinct CDR3 sequences, about 10% detected once. This material consisted of whole blood, taken at baseline. Receptor source: an adult who was a healthcare worker with PCR-confirmed SARS-CoV-2 infection or an uninfected control (not recorded which).

This clonotype was seen ten or more times. The V call is TRBV20-1, the J call TRBJ2-7, with D possibly being TRBD1 or TRBD2 (5 bases each). Germline V gene data show CDR1 as DFQATT and CDR2 as SNEGSKA (reference sequence). The length of the CDR3 is 13 residues. Trimming took off 4 bases at V and 4 bases at J, with 14 bases between the two ends. As DNA, the CDR3 is TGCAGTGCTAACCGGGACGTTGGATACGAGCAGTACTTC. It translates to CSANRDVGYEQYF.

This clonotype was recorded a few times. The rearrangement joins TRBV12-3 or TRBV12-4 to TRBJ2-1, with 13 bases matching TRBD2. CDR3 length: 13 residues. V lost 10 bases and J lost 6; bases outside the gene matches: 3. The CDR3 reads CANGLAGANEQFF. The DNA of the CDR3 is TGTGCCAACGGACTAGCGGGAGCCAATGAGCAGTTCTTC.

This clonotype showed up many times. V is TRBV20-1 and J is TRBJ2-5; no firm D call. The CDR3 extends over 12 amino acids. Trimming stripped 2 bases from V and 4 bases from J, with 8 bases between. Germline V gene sequence: CDR1 DFQATT, CDR2 SNEGSKA (reference sequence). The CDR3 protein is CSARLVGETQYF. In DNA, the CDR3 is TGCAGTGCTAGACTAGTTGGAGAGACCCAGTACTTC.

This clonotype occurred many times. This chain uses TRBV5-4 with TRBJ1-1; D call uncertain. In germline, CDR1 is SGHNT, CDR2 YYREEE (reference sequence). The CDR3 consists of 14 residues. V was shortened by 5 bases and J by 0 bases, with 11 bases between the two germline ends. CDR3 DNA: TGTGCCAGCAGGTCCACAGCGATGAACACTGAAGCTTTCTTT. Amino acid sequence: CASRSTAMNTEAFF.

This clonotype was detected only a few times. The V and J genes are TRBV4-1 and TRBJ2-1, with D perhaps matching TRBD2 (5 bases). The germline gives CDR1 MGHRA, CDR2 YSYEKL. V was clipped by 1 base and J by 7 bases, with 17 bases between them. This CDR3 contains 16 residues. CDR3 DNA sequence: TGCGCCAGCAGCCAAGCCCCCTCGGGGAGTAGGAATGAGCAGTTCTTC. This sequence encodes CASSQAPSGSRNEQFF.

The genes are TRBV7-8 and TRBJ2-3; 10 bases match TRBD2. The CDR3 spans 17 residues. Per germline, CDR1 SGHVS and CDR2 FQNEAQ. Germline trimming cut 2 bases from V and 7 bases from J; bases unmatched to any gene: 12. The CDR3 sequence is CASSLLSIAGGRNTQYF. CDR3 sequence (DNA): TGTGCCAGCAGCTTACTTTCTATAGCGGGGGGTCGGAATACGCAGTATTTT.

The chain recombines TRBV18 with TRBJ2-5; D is uncertain. The V gene's germline CDR1 is KGHSH and CDR2 LQKENI. This CDR3 is 15 amino acids long. V was trimmed by 3 bases and J by 4 bases, leaving 15 bases between them. DNA for the CDR3: TGTGCCAGCTCACCGGCCGCCGTGAGAGGAGAGACCCAGTACTTC. It codes for CASSPAAVRGETQYF.

This clonotype was recorded at least ten times. This chain's CDR3 is CASSRGSTDTQYF. CDR3 coding DNA: TGTGCCAGCAGTAGGGGAAGCACAGATACGCAGTATTTT. The rearrangement joins TRBV12-3 or TRBV12-4 to TRBJ2-3; D is perhaps TRBD1 (5 bases). The V and J ends lost 5 bases and 0 bases respectively, with 6 bases between them. The CDR3 loop spans 13 amino acids.

There are a few counts of this clonotype. The chain uses TRBV5-5 and TRBJ1-1, with TRBD1 identical over 7 bases. The length of the CDR3 is 14 residues. After removal of 0 bases from V and 3 bases from J, the junction contained 2 bases not matched to a gene. Germline V gene lookup returns CDR1 SGHKS and CDR2 YYEKEE (reference sequence). The CDR3 DNA reads TGTGCCAGCAGCTTGGAAGGGGGCTACACTGAAGCTTTCTTT. It is translated as CASSLEGGYTEAFF.

The chain has TRBV12-3 or TRBV12-4 and TRBJ2-2; possible D gene TRBD1, 6 bases. CDR3 length: 16 amino acids. V was clipped by 6 bases and J by 1 base, with 15 bases between them. The CDR3 loop reads CASSRRVQGNTGELFF. The CDR3 bases are TGTGCCAGCAGCCGGCGGGTACAGGGGAACACCGGGGAGCTGTTTTTT.

This clonotype has just a few counts. The CDR3 DNA follows: TGTGCCAGCAGTATCATGCGGGACAGCAATCAGCCCCAGCATTTT. It encodes CASSIMRDSNQPQHF. This chain connects TRBV7-2 to TRBJ1-5, with D possibly TRBD1 on 5 matching bases. Germline CDR1 and CDR2: SGHTA and FQGNSA. The CDR3 runs 15 residues. The V and J ends lost 6 bases and 1 base respectively, with 13 bases between them.

This clonotype was observed a few times. The V gene is TRBV5-1, the J gene TRBJ2-7, with 7 bases fitting TRBD1. The V segment lost 4 bases and the J segment 5 bases; nucleotides outside the gene matches: 24. Germline V CDR1 and CDR2: SGHRS, YFSETQ. This CDR3 is 19 amino acids long. The DNA of the CDR3 is TGCGCCAGCAGCCGACTGACAGCACTGGGACAGCCGACCGTGAACGAGCAGTACTTC. It is translated as CASSRLTALGQPTVNEQYF.

J is TRBJ1-2 and V is TRBV18, with TRBD1 matching over 7 bases. Germline V gene lookup returns CDR1 KGHSH and CDR2 LQKENI. CDR3 length: 17 amino acids. The V and J ends lost 3 bases and 0 bases, in that order; junction bases with no gene match: 10. The CDR3 nucleotides are TGTGCCAGCTCACCCCGGGACAGTTCCACCACTAACTATGGCTACACCTTC. It translates to CASSPRDSSTTNYGYTF.

In this sample, this clonotype turned up a few times. This sequence joins TRBV29-1 and TRBJ2-1, with TRBD2 as a possible D gene (6 bases). This CDR3 region has 13 residues. The V end was cut by 7 bases, the J end by 6 bases, with 16 bases between. The germline V gene encodes CDR1 SQVTM and CDR2 ANQGSEA. CDR3 sequence reads: CSGERARLNEQFF. For the CDR3, the DNA is TGCAGCGGAGAGCGGGCTAGACTCAATGAGCAGTTCTTC.

The rearrangement links TRBV18 to TRBJ2-4, with D perhaps TRBD2 (6 bases). CDR1 and CDR2 from the germline V gene are KGHSH and LQKENI. V was shortened by 1 base and J by 0 bases, with 10 bases between the two germline ends. The CDR3 covers 16 residues. The chain's CDR3 is CASSPRPGVAKNIQYF. The CDR3 DNA is TGTGCCAGCTCACCACGTCCGGGGGTAGCCAAAAACATTCAGTACTTC.

As regards this clonotype: Just one base apart from a much larger clone, this may be a read error. The genes are TRBV6-2 or TRBV6-3 and TRBJ1-1; no firm D call. The CDR3 has 14 amino acids. Germline V gives CDR1 MNHEY, CDR2 SVGEGT. The CDR3 reads CASSYRPRTTEALF. CDR3 DNA sequence: TGTGCCAGCAGTTACCGTCCCAGGACCACTGAAGCTCTCTTT.